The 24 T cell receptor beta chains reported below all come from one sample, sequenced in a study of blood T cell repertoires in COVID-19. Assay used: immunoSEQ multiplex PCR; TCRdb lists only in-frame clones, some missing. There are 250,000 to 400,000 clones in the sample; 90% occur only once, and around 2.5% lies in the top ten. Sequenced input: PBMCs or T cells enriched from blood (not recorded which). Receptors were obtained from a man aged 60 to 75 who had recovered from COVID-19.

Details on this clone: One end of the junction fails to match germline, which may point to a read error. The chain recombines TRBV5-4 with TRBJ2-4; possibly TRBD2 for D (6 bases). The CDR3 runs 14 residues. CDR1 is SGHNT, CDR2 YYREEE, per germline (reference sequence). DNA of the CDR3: TGTGCCAGCAGCGCGTCGGGAGCCCAAAACATTCAGTACTTC. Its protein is CASSASGAQNIQYF. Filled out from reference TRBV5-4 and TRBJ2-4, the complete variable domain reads ETGVTQSPTHLIKTRGQQVTLRCSSQSGHNTVSWYQQALGQGPQFIFQYYREEENGRGNFPPRFSGLQFPNYSSELNVNALELDDSALYLCASSASGAQNIQYFGAGTRLSVL.

The CDR3: CASSRRQAQSADQPQHF. The CDR3 nucleotides are TGTGCCAGCAGTCGCCGGCAGGCCCAATCAGCGGATCAGCCCCAGCATTTT. The chain links TRBV6-6 to TRBJ1-5; D unclear. Germline V gives CDR1 MNHNY, CDR2 SVGAGI (reference sequence). V was trimmed by 5 bases and J by 5 bases, leaving 22 bases between them. The CDR3 runs to 17 residues.

The CDR3 here is CASSFRAAPEAFF. DNA of the CDR3: TGTGCCAGCAGCTTCAGGGCCGCCCCTGAAGCTTTCTTT. The chain links TRBV7-9 to TRBJ1-1, with D maybe TRBD1 (5 bases). CDR1 and CDR2 (germline): SEHNR, FQNEAQ (reference sequence). Deletions cut 3 bases from V and 6 bases from J, with 11 bases between. The CDR3 is made up of 13 amino acids.

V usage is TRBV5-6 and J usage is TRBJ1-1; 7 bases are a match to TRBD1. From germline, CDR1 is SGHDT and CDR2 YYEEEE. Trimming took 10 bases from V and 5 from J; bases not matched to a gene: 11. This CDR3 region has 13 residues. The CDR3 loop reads CALNRDRATEAFF. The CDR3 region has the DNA TGTGCCCTTAATCGCGACAGGGCTACTGAAGCTTTCTTT.

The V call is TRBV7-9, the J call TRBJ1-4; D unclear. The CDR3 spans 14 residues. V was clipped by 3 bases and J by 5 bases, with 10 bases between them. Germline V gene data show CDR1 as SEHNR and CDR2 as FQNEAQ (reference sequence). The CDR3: CASSLNTKNEKLFF. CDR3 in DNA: TGTGCCAGCAGCTTGAATACAAAAAATGAAAAACTGTTTTTT.

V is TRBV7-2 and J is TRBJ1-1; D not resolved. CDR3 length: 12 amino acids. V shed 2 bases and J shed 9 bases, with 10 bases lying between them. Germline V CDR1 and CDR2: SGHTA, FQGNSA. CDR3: CASSLTQNQAFF. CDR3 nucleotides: TGTGCCAGCAGCTTAACCCAGAACCAAGCTTTCTTT.

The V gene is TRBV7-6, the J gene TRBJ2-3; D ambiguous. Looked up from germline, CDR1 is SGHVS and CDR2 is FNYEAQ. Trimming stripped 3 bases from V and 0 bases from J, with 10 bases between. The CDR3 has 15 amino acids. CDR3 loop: CASSLFGYSTDTQYF. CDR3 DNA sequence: TGTGCCAGCAGCTTGTTCGGGTATAGCACAGATACGCAGTATTTT. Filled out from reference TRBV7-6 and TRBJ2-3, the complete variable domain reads GAGVSQSPRYKVTKRGQDVALRCDPISGHVSLYWYRQALGQGPEFLTYFNYEAQQDKSGLPNDRFSAERPEGSISTLTIQRTEQRDSAMYRCASSLFGYSTDTQYFGPGTRLTVL.

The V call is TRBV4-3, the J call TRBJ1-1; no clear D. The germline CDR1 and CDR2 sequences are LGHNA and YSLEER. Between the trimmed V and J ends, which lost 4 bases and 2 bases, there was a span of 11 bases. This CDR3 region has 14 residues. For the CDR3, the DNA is TGCGCCAGCAGCCGGGAGCATTCAAACACTGAAGCTTTCTTT. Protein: CASSREHSNTEAFF.

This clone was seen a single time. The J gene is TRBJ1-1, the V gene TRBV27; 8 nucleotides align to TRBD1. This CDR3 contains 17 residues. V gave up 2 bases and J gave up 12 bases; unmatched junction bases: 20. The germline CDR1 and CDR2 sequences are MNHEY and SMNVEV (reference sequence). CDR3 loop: CASSLKFYGTGTTAPFF. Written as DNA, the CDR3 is TGTGCCAGCAGTTTAAAGTTTTATGGGACAGGCACTACGGCGCCTTTCTTT.

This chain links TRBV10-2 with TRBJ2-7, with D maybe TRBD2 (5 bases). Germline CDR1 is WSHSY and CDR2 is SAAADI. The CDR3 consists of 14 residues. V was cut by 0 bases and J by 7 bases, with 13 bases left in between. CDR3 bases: TGCGCCAGCAGTGAGTCGATCGCCCGAGGGGAGCAGTACTTC. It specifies CASSESIARGEQYF.

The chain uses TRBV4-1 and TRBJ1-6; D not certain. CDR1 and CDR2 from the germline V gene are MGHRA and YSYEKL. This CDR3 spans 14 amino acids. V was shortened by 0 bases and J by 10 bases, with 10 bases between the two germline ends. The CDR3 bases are TGCGCCAGCAGCCAAGATACGGGGTTCTCACCCCTCCACTTT. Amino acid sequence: CASSQDTGFSPLHF.

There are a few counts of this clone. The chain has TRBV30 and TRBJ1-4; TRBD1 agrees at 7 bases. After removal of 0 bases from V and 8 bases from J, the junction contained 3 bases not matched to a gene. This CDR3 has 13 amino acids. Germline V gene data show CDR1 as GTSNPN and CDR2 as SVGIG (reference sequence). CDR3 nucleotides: TGTGCCTGGAGTGTAGGGGACAGCGAAAAACTGTTTTTT. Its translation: CAWSVGDSEKLFF.

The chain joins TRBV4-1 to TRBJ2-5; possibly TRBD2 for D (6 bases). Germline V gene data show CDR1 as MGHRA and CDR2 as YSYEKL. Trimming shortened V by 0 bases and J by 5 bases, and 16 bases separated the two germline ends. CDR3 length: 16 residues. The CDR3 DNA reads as TGCGCCAGCAGCCAAGAACCCGGGAGCCGGAGGGAGACCCAGTACTTC. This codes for CASSQEPGSRRETQYF.

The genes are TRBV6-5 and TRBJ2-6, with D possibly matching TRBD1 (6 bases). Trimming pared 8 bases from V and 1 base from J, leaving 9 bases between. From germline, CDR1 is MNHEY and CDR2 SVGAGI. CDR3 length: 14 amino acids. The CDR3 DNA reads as TGTGCCAGCCCACAGGGTTCTGGGGCCAACGTCCTGACTTTC. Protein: CASPQGSGANVLTF.

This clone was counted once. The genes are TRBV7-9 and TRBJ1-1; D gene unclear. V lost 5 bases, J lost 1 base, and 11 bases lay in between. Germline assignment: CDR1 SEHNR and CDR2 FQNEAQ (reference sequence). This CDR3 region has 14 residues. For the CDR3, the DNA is TGTGCCAGCAGCGTTTATAGCAGGAACACTGAAGCTTTCTTT. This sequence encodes CASSVYSRNTEAFF.

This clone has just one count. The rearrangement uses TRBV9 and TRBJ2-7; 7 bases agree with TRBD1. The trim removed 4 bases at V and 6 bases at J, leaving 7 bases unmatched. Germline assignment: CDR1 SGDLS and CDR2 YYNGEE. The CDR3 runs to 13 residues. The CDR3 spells CASSLGTAREQYF. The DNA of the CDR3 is TGTGCCAGCAGCCTCGGGACAGCTCGCGAGCAGTACTTC.

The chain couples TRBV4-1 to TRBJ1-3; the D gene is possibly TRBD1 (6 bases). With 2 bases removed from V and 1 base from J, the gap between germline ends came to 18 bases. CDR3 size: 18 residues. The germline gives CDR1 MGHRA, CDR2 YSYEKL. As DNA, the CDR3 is TGCGCCAGCAGCCAATACGACCGGACAGCCCGTTCTGGAAACACCATATATTTT. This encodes CASSQYDRTARSGNTIYF.

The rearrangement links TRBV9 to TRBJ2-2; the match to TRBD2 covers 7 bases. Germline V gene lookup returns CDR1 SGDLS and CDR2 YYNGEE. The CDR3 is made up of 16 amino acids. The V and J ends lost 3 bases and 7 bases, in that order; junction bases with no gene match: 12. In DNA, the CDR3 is TGTGCCAGCAGCGAGATTGGGAGGGCCCTCGTCGGGGAGCTGTTTTTT. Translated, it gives CASSEIGRALVGELFF. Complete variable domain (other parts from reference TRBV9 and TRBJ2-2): DSGVTQTPKHLITATGQRVTLRCSPRSGDLSVYWYQQSLDQGLQFLIQYYNGEERAKGNILERFSAQQFPDLHSELNLSSLELGDSALYFCASSEIGRALVGELFFGEGSRLTVL.

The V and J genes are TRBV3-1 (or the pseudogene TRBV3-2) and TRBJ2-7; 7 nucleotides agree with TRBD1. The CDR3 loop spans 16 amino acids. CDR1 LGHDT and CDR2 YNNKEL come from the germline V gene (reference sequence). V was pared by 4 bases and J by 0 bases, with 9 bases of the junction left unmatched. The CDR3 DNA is TGTGCCAGCAGCCCTGGACAGGTAGCCTTCTCCTACGAGCAGTACTTC. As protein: CASSPGQVAFSYEQYF.

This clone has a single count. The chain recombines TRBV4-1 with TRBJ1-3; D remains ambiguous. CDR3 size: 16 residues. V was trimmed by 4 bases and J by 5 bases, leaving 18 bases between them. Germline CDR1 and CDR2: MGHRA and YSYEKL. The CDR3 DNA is TGCGCCAGCAGCCCCAGACTCGAGCGGATTAGAAACACCATATATTTT. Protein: CASSPRLERIRNTIYF.

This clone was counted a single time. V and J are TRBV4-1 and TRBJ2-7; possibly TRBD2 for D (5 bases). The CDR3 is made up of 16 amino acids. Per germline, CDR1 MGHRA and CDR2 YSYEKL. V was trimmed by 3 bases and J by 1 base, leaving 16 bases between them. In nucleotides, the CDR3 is TGCGCCAGCAGCCATGGCCGAGGGCCGTCTTCCTACGAGCAGTACTTC. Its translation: CASSHGRGPSSYEQYF.

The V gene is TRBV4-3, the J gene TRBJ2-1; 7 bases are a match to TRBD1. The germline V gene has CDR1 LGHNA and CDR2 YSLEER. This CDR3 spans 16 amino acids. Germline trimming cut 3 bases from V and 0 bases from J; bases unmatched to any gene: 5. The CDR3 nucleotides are TGCGCCAGCAGCCAGAACAGGGGTAGCTCCTACAATGAGCAGTTCTTC. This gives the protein CASSQNRGSSYNEQFF.

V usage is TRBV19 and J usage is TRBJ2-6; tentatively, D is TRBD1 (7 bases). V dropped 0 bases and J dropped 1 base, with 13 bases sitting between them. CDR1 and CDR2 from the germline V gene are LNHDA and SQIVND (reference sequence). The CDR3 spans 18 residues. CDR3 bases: TGTGCCAGTAGTATAGACGGCAGGGGGGTTTCTGGGGCCAACGTCCTGACTTTC. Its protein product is CASSIDGRGVSGANVLTF.

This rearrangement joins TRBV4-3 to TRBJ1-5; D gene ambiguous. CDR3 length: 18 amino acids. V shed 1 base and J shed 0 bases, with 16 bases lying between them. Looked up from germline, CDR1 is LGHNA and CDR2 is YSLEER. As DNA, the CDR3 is TGCGCCAGCAGCCAAGGACACCCCACCGGGAGTAGCAATCAGCCCCAGCATTTT. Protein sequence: CASSQGHPTGSSNQPQHF.